This TCR beta chain was sequenced for a study of a mutant IDH1 vaccine in newly diagnosed glioma (dated by TCRdb to about 2021). For context, the study as a whole: In the chemotherapy-containing groups, vaccination started alongside temozolomide cycles, whereas in patients who had radiotherapy alone it started 4-6 weeks after radiotherapy. Of the approximately 34 patients who were treated, around 62% were male and about 40% were female, and the mean age was approximately 40 years. Peripheral blood samples were drawn at six visits, namely V03 (baseline), V05, V07, V10, V12 and V13. Longitudinal TCRB deep sequencing was done for roughly 23 treated patients, wherever samples were available for exploratory analyses. Prior to enrollment, standard therapy consisting of radiotherapy alone, temozolomide alone, or radiochemotherapy with temozolomide had been administered to patients, with the combination being received by most patients. Visit V12 was the week-35 safety follow-up and visit V13 was the week-47 end of study. The study at large found these results: Immune responses induced by the vaccine were seen in 90% to 95% of patients across multiple MHC alleles. The authors stated that sample limitations prevented analyses of patient blood samples from being reproduced. Pseudoprogression appeared unrelated to alterations in the top peripheral T cell clonotypes detected by TCRB sequencing. Selection of PBMC samples for TCRB deep sequencing was based on availability.

CDR1 and CDR2 (SGDLS, YYNGEE) derive from the germline V gene. From cysteine to phenylalanine, the CDR3 is 15 amino acids long. Only the CDR3 part of the read is kept: 45 bases, read in frame from the first base. V is pruned by 0 bases and J by 1 base, leaving 4 bases of the junction without a gene match. The library was prepared using the immunoSEQ multiplex PCR assay. The hsTCRB Kit was used according to the manufacturer's protocol to amplify rearranged TCR beta chain sequences. TCRB libraries were sequenced on an Illumina MiSeq. In the authors' own workflow: Demultiplexing, trimming and gene mapping were performed with the kit vendor's proprietary platform. This immuneACCESS table, as held by TCRdb, lists in-frame sequences with V and J called but not all clones. Of the missing ones, under half trace to an unresolved V gene in checked studies; the others have no known cause. That table furnishes V, J and clone size, whereas the DNA furnished D and trimming. The sample table records some 61,000 clones; approximately 84% of these occur just once. The top ten clones comprise more than 10% of the sample.

About this clone: The antigen it recognizes is unknown. Within one base of it there is no much larger clone, and no base qualities were kept.

What the time point label conveys for this sample: week 35, safety follow-up. Every vaccine dose consisted of 300 ug of a 20-mer mutant IDH1 peptide in Montanide, administered subcutaneously together with topical imiquimod. Patients were given eight vaccinations, in weeks 1, 3, 5, 7, 11, 15, 19 and 23, which matched visits V03 through V10. Newly diagnosed WHO grade 3 or 4 IDH1-mutant astrocytomas showing loss of nuclear ATRX were present in the donors. The samples were drawn from NOA16, a multicentre, single-arm, open-label phase I trial in Germany that tested a mutant IDH1 peptide vaccine in humans for the first time. Genomic DNA for TCRB sequencing was extracted from EDTA blood using the DNeasy Blood and Tissue Kit.

The receptor chain draws on TRBV9 and TRBJ2-7, and TRBD1 matches 7 of the central bases. The sequence was obtained from a man aged 18 to 29 with glioma. This specimen consisted of PBMCs, obtained from a glioma patient whose treatment included an IDH1 peptide vaccine. The nucleotides are TGTGCCAGCAGCGTAGCCCCGGACAGGTCCTACGAGCAGTACTTC. Its protein reads: CASSVAPDRSYEQYF.